Here is one T cell receptor beta chain with its context. The record originates from a study of blood T cell repertoires in COVID-19. Study in general: Collection of acute and convalescent COVID-19 samples took place in the United States, Italy and Spain. T cells, B-cell-depleted T cells, or PBMCs supplied cDNA or gDNA.

The repertoire was sequenced with immunoSEQ multiplex PCR; TCRdb's copy has only in-frame clones and lacks some. The sample records fewer than 300,000 clones, about 87% being singletons. The clonotype originates from a man in his sixties who had recovered from COVID-19. Sequencing input: peripheral blood.

CDR3 sequence (DNA): TGCGCCAGCAGCGCCGGGACAGGGAGCAATCAGCCCCAGCATTTT. Protein product: CASSAGTGSNQPQHF. The V gene is TRBV5-1, the J gene TRBJ1-5, with TRBD1 matching 9 bases. The germline CDR1 and CDR2 sequences are SGHRS and YFSETQ. V was pared by 4 bases and J by 1 base, with 3 bases of the junction left unmatched. The CDR3 runs 15 residues.